The 27 T cell receptor beta chains below come from one sample, sequenced in a study of OX40 agonist ivuxolimab in advanced cancers. Sequencing used immunoSEQ multiplex PCR; TCRdb keeps in-frame clones, though not all of them. The repertoire holds over 80,000 clones, 87% seen once, with roughly 4.5% in the top ten. The source material was CD4+ or CD8+ T cells sorted from blood, sampled in a trial of the OX40 agonist ivuxolimab. The receptors stem from an adult with an advanced solid tumor such as melanoma, head and neck, liver or kidney cancer.

The CDR3 here is CASRDPRHEKLFF. In DNA form, the CDR3 reads TGTGCCAGCCGGGACCCAAGACATGAAAAACTGTTTTTT. V and J are TRBV6-1 and TRBJ1-4, with D maybe TRBD1 (5 bases). This CDR3 region has 13 residues. V was trimmed by 8 bases and J by 6 bases, leaving 13 bases between them. Germline CDR1 MNHNS, CDR2 SASEGT.

This chain uses TRBV27 with TRBJ1-1, with unresolved D. The CDR3 has 11 residues. Germline V gene sequence: CDR1 MNHEY, CDR2 SMNVEV (reference sequence). Trimming removed 3 bases from V and 7 bases from J, with 6 bases in between. The CDR3 sequence is CASSLGREAFF. Written as DNA, the CDR3 is TGTGCCAGCAGTTTGGGCCGTGAAGCTTTCTTT.

V is TRBV5-4 and J is TRBJ2-5; TRBD1 matches at 8 bases. The J segment lost 2 bases and the V segment lost 1 base, leaving 4 bases of the junction unmatched. Germline V gene lookup returns CDR1 SGHNT and CDR2 YYREEE (reference sequence). This CDR3 has 15 amino acids. The CDR3 loop is CASSLYNRGQETQYF. The CDR3, as DNA: TGTGCCAGCAGCTTGTACAACAGGGGGCAAGAGACCCAGTACTTC. Full variable domain (remainder filled in from reference TRBV5-4 and TRBJ2-5): ETGVTQSPTHLIKTRGQQVTLRCSSQSGHNTVSWYQQALGQGPQFIFQYYREEENGRGNFPPRFSGLQFPNYSSELNVNALELDDSALYLCASSLYNRGQETQYFGPGTRLLVL.

The CDR3 region is CASSQYSDRPSIPTNEQFF. DNA for the CDR3: TGCGCCAGCAGTCAATACTCGGACAGGCCAAGTATTCCTACGAATGAGCAGTTCTTC. V usage is TRBV23-1 and J usage is TRBJ2-1; 7 nucleotides line up with TRBD1. TRBV23-1 qualifies as an ORF whose function is uncertain. V dropped 1 base and J dropped 7; count of bases not matched to a gene: 19. The CDR3 covers 19 residues.

This clone was seen only a few times. J is TRBJ2-2 and V is TRBV10-1; D uncertain. The CDR3 contains 16 residues. The ends were cut back, 4 bases at V and 2 bases at J, with 14 bases in the middle. The germline V gene has CDR1 WNHNN and CDR2 SYGVQD (reference sequence). The CDR3 DNA sequence: TGCGCCAGCAGTGTCCTCCTGGCCCTTAACACCGGGGAGCTGTTTTTT. Translating gives CASSVLLALNTGELFF.

The chain links TRBV5-4 to TRBJ2-1; 7 bases match TRBD1. Germline V gene lookup returns CDR1 SGHNT and CDR2 YYREEE (reference sequence). V lost 5 bases, J lost 7 bases, and 12 bases stayed unmatched. The CDR3 consists of 15 residues. CDR3 nucleotide sequence: TGTGCCAGCAGGTTCGAAGGGACAGCCACGAATGAGCAGTTCTTC. Encoded protein: CASRFEGTATNEQFF.

The rearrangement links TRBV5-1 to TRBJ2-5, with TRBD2 matching 7 bases. The CDR3 runs 14 residues. V trimming: 3 bases; J trimming: 5 bases; junction bases outside the gene matches: 7. Germline CDR1 SGHRS, CDR2 YFSETQ. The CDR3 bases are TGCGCCAGCAGCTCCTCACTAGCGATGGAGACCCAGTACTTC. As protein: CASSSSLAMETQYF. Full variable domain (remainder filled in from reference TRBV5-1 and TRBJ2-5): KAGVTQTPRYLIKTRGQQVTLSCSPISGHRSVSWYQQTPGQGLQFLFEYFSETQRNKGNFPGRFSGRQFSNSRSEMNVSTLELGDSALYLCASSSSLAMETQYFGPGTRLLVL.

The chain employs TRBV6-5 and TRBJ1-1, with no clear D. This CDR3 comprises 13 residues. CDR1 is MNHEY and CDR2 is SVGAGI in the germline V gene. Trimming stripped 4 bases from V and 0 bases from J, with 6 bases between. The chain's CDR3 is CASSSGMNTEAFF. The CDR3 DNA is TGTGCCAGCAGTTCTGGTATGAACACTGAAGCTTTCTTT.

This chain links TRBV28 with TRBJ1-1, with unresolved D. This CDR3 has 12 residues. Trimming shortened V by 5 bases and J by 1 base, and 5 bases separated the two germline ends. Looked up from germline, CDR1 is MDHEN and CDR2 is SYDVKM. This chain's CDR3 is CASSITNTEAFF. CDR3 nucleotide sequence: TGTGCCAGCAGTATAACGAACACTGAAGCTTTCTTT.

The genes are TRBV11-3 and TRBJ1-2, with 8 bases identical to TRBD1. Trimming at V came to 2 bases and at J to 0 bases, leaving 5 bases not matched to a gene. Germline V CDR1 and CDR2: SGHNT, YENEEA. The CDR3 extends over 16 amino acids. CDR3 nucleotide sequence: TGTGCCAGCAGCTTAAGGGACAGGATTCCTAACTATGGCTACACCTTC. It encodes CASSLRDRIPNYGYTF.

V and J are TRBV19 and TRBJ2-1; perhaps TRBD2 as D (6 bases). In germline, CDR1 is LNHDA, CDR2 SQIVND (reference sequence). The CDR3 consists of 14 residues. Between the trimmed V and J ends, which lost 6 bases and 4 bases, there was a span of 13 bases. CDR3 sequence (DNA): TGTGCCAGTAGCCCCCGGGAGACGTACAATGAGCAGTTCTTC. Its protein is CASSPRETYNEQFF. The variable domain in full, completed from reference TRBV19 and TRBJ2-1, reads DGGITQSPKYLFRKEGQNVTLSCEQNLNHDAMYWYRQDPGQGLRLIYYSQIVNDFQKGDIAEGYSVSREKKESFPLTVTSAQKNPTAFYLCASSPRETYNEQFFGPGTRLTVL.

J is TRBJ1-1 and V is TRBV7-6; no reliable D call. Trimming stripped 4 bases from V and 3 bases from J, with 15 bases between. This CDR3 is built from 15 residues. The germline gives CDR1 SGHVS, CDR2 FNYEAQ. The CDR3 is CASSSQFGSDTEAFF. CDR3 sequence (DNA): TGTGCCAGCAGCTCCCAGTTTGGTAGCGACACTGAAGCTTTCTTT.

This chain joins TRBV5-4 and TRBJ1-1, with unresolved D. CDR3 size: 13 residues. Germline V gene sequence: CDR1 SGHNT, CDR2 YYREEE (reference sequence). The V and J ends lost 5 bases and 5 bases respectively, with 13 bases between them. The DNA of the CDR3 is TGTGCCAGCAGTTCGGTCGGCGGAACTGAAGCTTTCTTT. This codes for CASSSVGGTEAFF.

This clone was found many times. The chain has TRBV19 and TRBJ2-1, with 10 bases matching TRBD2. Germline V gene data show CDR1 as LNHDA and CDR2 as SQIVND (reference sequence). The CDR3 has 14 amino acids. J lost 7 bases, V lost 10 bases, and 10 bases had no gene match. The CDR3 coding sequence is TGTGCCACCACCCCAGCGGGAGGGAGAAATGAGCAGTTCTTC. Its protein is CATTPAGGRNEQFF.

The CDR3 coding sequence is TGCGCCAGCAGCTTGGTCCTAGCGGGAAGACAGTTCTTC. It specifies CASSLVLAGRQFF. The chain joins TRBV5-1 to TRBJ2-1; 9 bases match TRBD2. This CDR3 comprises 13 residues. The V and J ends lost 0 bases and 13 bases, in that order; junction bases with no gene match: 5. The germline CDR1 and CDR2 sequences are SGHRS and YFSETQ.

The chain joins TRBV4-3 to TRBJ2-5; 9 bases are a match to TRBD2. Germline assignment: CDR1 LGHNA and CDR2 YSLEER. This CDR3 is 18 amino acids long. The V gene end was trimmed by 0 bases and the J gene end by 4 bases; junction bases not matched to a gene: 12. As DNA, the CDR3 is TGCGCCAGCAGCCAAGACGTCGCGACTAGCGGCCTCCGAGAGACCCAGTACTTC. This codes for CASSQDVATSGLRETQYF.

The rearrangement uses TRBV14 and TRBJ1-1; 8 bases are shared with TRBD1. This CDR3 has 16 amino acids. The V segment lost 1 base and the J segment 4 bases; nucleotides outside the gene matches: 8. CDR1 and CDR2 (germline): SGHDN, FVKESK. The CDR3 reads CASSQAGQGGGTEAFF. The CDR3 coding sequence is TGTGCCAGCAGCCAAGCTGGACAGGGAGGAGGCACTGAAGCTTTCTTT.

This clone showed up just once. This sequence joins TRBV30 and TRBJ1-4; 11 nucleotides align to TRBD1. CDR1 is GTSNPN and CDR2 is SVGIG in the germline V gene (reference sequence). CDR3 length: 16 amino acids. Trimming at V came to 0 bases and at J to 0 bases, leaving 0 bases not matched to a gene. The CDR3 sequence is CAWSVGQGATNEKLFF. The CDR3 region has the DNA TGTGCCTGGAGTGTGGGACAGGGGGCAACTAATGAAAAACTGTTTTTT.

J is TRBJ1-1 and V is TRBV4-3, with D possibly being TRBD1 (6 bases). With 0 bases removed from V and 8 bases from J, the gap between germline ends came to 10 bases. CDR1 LGHNA and CDR2 YSLEER come from the germline V gene. The CDR3 contains 13 residues. The CDR3 nucleotides are TGCGCCAGCAGCCAAGAAGGGGGATTCGAAGCTTTCTTT. This encodes CASSQEGGFEAFF.

V is TRBV23-1 and J is TRBJ2-1, with D perhaps matching TRBD1 (5 bases). TRBV23-1 is marked as an open reading frame, function uncertain. The CDR3 spans 14 residues. The V and J ends lost 6 bases and 8 bases respectively, with 17 bases between them. The CDR3, as DNA: TGCGCCAGCAGCCATATATATACAGGTCATGAGCAGTTCTTC. It yields the protein CASSHIYTGHEQFF.

The chain employs TRBV5-8 and TRBJ1-5; TRBD1 is a possible D gene (5 bases). Trimming removed 4 bases at V and 4 bases at J, with 18 bases between. The CDR3 is 16 amino acids. Germline V gives CDR1 SGHTS, CDR2 YDEGEE. CDR3 amino acids: CASSATTGTLNQPQHF. The CDR3 nucleotides read TGTGCCAGCAGCGCCACAACCGGGACGTTGAATCAGCCCCAGCATTTT.

This clone occurred a few times. The rearrangement links TRBV10-3 to TRBJ2-7; D remains ambiguous. Germline V gives CDR1 ENHRY, CDR2 SYGVKD. Between the trimmed V and J ends, which lost 0 bases and 9 bases, there was a span of 12 bases. This CDR3 contains 13 residues. The CDR3 region has the DNA TGTGCCATCAGTGAGTCCGCAGGATCCCGGCAGTACGTC. Protein: CAISESAGSRQYV.

The V and J genes are TRBV5-8 and TRBJ2-5; possibly TRBD1 for D (6 bases). Per the germline V gene, CDR1 is SGHTS and CDR2 is YDEGEE. V shed 0 bases and J shed 6 bases, with 9 bases lying between them. The CDR3 length is 13 residues. CDR3 in amino acids: CASSLDRAQTQYF. CDR3 sequence (DNA): TGTGCCAGCAGCTTGGACAGGGCTCAGACCCAGTACTTC.

The chain carries TRBV19 and TRBJ2-3; 10 bases are a match to TRBD2. The V gene's germline CDR1 is LNHDA and CDR2 SQIVND (reference sequence). V lost 3 bases and J lost 6; bases outside the gene matches: 6. There are 15 residues in the CDR3. The CDR3 region has the DNA TGTGCCAGTAGTATTGGGGCTAGCGGGAGTGATACGCAGTATTTT. Protein sequence: CASSIGASGSDTQYF. The variable domain in full, with the rest retrieved from reference TRBV19 and TRBJ2-3, is DGGITQSPKYLFRKEGQNVTLSCEQNLNHDAMYWYRQDPGQGLRLIYYSQIVNDFQKGDIAEGYSVSREKKESFPLTVTSAQKNPTAFYLCASSIGASGSDTQYFGPGTRLTVL.

V is TRBV2 and J is TRBJ2-2, with 7 nucleotides matching TRBD2. Germline CDR1 reads SNHLY; CDR2 reads FYNNEI. The CDR3 length is 14 residues. With V trimmed by 2 bases and J by 6 bases, 3 bases remained unmatched. CDR3 in amino acids: CASSERGSAGELFF. The DNA of the CDR3 is TGTGCCAGCAGTGAACGCGGGAGCGCCGGGGAGCTGTTTTTT.

The rearrangement links TRBV7-6 to TRBJ1-4, with D possibly matching TRBD1 (6 bases). Germline lookup yields CDR1 SGHVS and CDR2 FNYEAQ. V was pared by 1 base and J by 5 bases, with 11 bases between. The CDR3 sequence is 15 residues long. The CDR3: CASSLVRQGNEKLFF. The CDR3 region has the DNA TGTGCCAGCAGCTTAGTTCGCCAGGGGAATGAAAAACTGTTTTTT.

The chain has TRBV13 and TRBJ1-3; tentatively, D is TRBD1 (5 bases). The CDR3 totals 17 residues. Germline-derived CDR1 and CDR2 are PRHDT and FYEKMQ (reference sequence). Deletions cut 5 bases from V and 0 bases from J, with 17 bases between. The CDR3 coding sequence is TGTGCCAGCAGCCTCAGATCGGGACGGAACTCTGGAAACACCATATATTTT. Translated, it gives CASSLRSGRNSGNTIYF.